This note documents a single TCR beta chain sequence. Its antigen remains undetermined. Per-base quality was not reported, and no clone a single base away is much larger than it. The data originate from a study of technical replicates of blood from a few donors (dated by TCRdb to about 2017). V is reduced by 0 bases and J by 3 bases, leaving a spacing of 9 bases between them. The germline V gene provides CDR1 MRHNA and CDR2 SNTAGT. From cysteine to phenylalanine, the CDR3 is 15 amino acids long. Here the CDR3 DNA is all that survives: 45 bases in frame from base 1. Libraries were constructed by the immunoSEQ multiplex PCR assay. Entries here come from immuneACCESS through TCRdb and include only in-frame sequences with V and J called. Some clones fail to appear in such tables; in the studies checked, an unresolved V gene covers under half of the shortfall, and the cause of the remainder is unknown. The sample has approximately 65,000 clones on record, approximately 86% of them singletons. The ten largest clonotypes hold around 5.1% of the sample.

Sample: PBMCs. This sequence originates from a human donor in good health. Some clones in this sample may be carry-over from other donors' samples. This chain is built from TRBV6-4 and TRBJ2-1; TRBD1 might be the D gene, on 6 matching bases. The base sequence is TGTGCCAGCAGTGACTCGGCAGGGGACTACAATGAGCAGTTCTTC. Translation gives CASSDSAGDYNEQFF.